Listed here is a single TCR beta chain. What it binds is not known. The sample originates from a study of graft-versus-host responses after intestinal transplantation. Findings of the study overall: Peak circulating GvH clone levels tracked with early post-transplant HvG declines.

Trimming left V 4 bases short and J 2 bases short, with 14 bases between. CDR3 size: 16 residues. Per germline, CDR1 MGHDK and CDR2 SYGVNS. Produced via immunoSEQ multiplex PCR; TCRdb's table is partial and in-frame only. The table records around 84,000 clones, roughly four fifths of them present only once. The source is a human donor who received an intestinal transplant. Specimen: unstimulated CD8+ T cells sorted from spleen or lymph node cells, collected before intestinal transplant. This rearrangement joins TRBV25-1 to TRBJ1-4; D possibly corresponds to TRBD1 (5 bases). DNA for the CDR3: TGTGCCAGCAGTGGATTGGGGGGAGGTACTAATGAAAAACTGTTTTTT. Its translation: CASSGLGGGTNEKLFF. Supplemented by reference TRBV25-1 and TRBJ1-4, the full variable domain reads EADIYQTPRYLVIGTGKKITLECSQTMGHDKMYWYQQDPGMELHLIHYSYGVNSTEKGDLSSESTVSRIRTEHFPLTLESARPSHTSQYLCASSGLGGGTNEKLFFGSGTQLSVL.